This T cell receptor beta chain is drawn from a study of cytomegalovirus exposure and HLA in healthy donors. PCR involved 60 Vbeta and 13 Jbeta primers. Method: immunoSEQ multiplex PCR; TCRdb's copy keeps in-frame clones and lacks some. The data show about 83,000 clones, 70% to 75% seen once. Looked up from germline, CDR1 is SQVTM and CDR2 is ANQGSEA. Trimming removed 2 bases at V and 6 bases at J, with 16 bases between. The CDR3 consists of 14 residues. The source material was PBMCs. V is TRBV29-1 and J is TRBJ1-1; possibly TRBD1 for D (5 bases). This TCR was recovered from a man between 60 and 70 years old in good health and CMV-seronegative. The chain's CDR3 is CSVERGGVWPEAFF. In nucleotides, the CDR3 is TGCAGCGTTGAAAGGGGCGGGGTTTGGCCTGAAGCTTTCTTT.